The 25 T cell receptor beta chains below were found in one sample sequenced in a study of control samples from healthy donors and cancer patients. The repertoire was sequenced with immunoSEQ multiplex PCR; TCRdb's copy has only in-frame clones and lacks some. The profile covers approximately 100,000 clones, with around 86% appearing a single time and roughly 21% taken by the ten largest. The specimen sequenced was blood. These receptors were taken from a man aged 25-45 years in good health.

V usage is TRBV14 and J usage is TRBJ2-3; 9 bases agree with TRBD2. After removal of 0 bases from V and 8 bases from J, the junction contained 9 bases not matched to a gene. Looked up from germline, CDR1 is SGHDN and CDR2 is FVKESK. The CDR3 spans 16 residues. The CDR3 DNA is TGTGCCAGCAGCCAAGAGCTCGGTAGCGGGGGTGGTACGCAGTATTTT. This encodes CASSQELGSGGGTQYF.

The CDR3 spells CASSLARLAGEDTQYF. The CDR3 DNA is TGCGCCAGCAGCTTGGCACGACTAGCGGGGGAGGATACGCAGTATTTT. The chain uses TRBV5-1 and TRBJ2-3, with 12 nucleotides matching TRBD2. This CDR3 has 16 residues. The germline V gene encodes CDR1 SGHRS and CDR2 YFSETQ. V gave up 0 bases and J gave up 6 bases; unmatched junction bases: 5.

The V call is TRBV6-5, the J call TRBJ2-1, with D hard to call. Trimming left V 0 bases short and J 5 bases short, with 14 bases between. This CDR3 is built from 16 residues. Germline V lookup: CDR1 MNHEY, CDR2 SVGAGI. This CDR3 is CASSYSNFPMNNEQFF. CDR3 in DNA: TGTGCCAGCAGTTACTCGAACTTCCCCATGAACAATGAGCAGTTCTTC.

The chain uses TRBV9 and TRBJ2-3; D unresolved. Trimming shortened V by 2 bases and J by 0 bases, and 7 bases separated the two germline ends. The CDR3 consists of 14 residues. Looked up from germline, CDR1 is SGDLS and CDR2 is YYNGEE. The CDR3 DNA reads as TGTGCCAGCAGCGTCGATGGAAGCACAGATACGCAGTATTTT. It yields the protein CASSVDGSTDTQYF.

The CDR3 region is CASSPERTSGSYEQYF. DNA for the CDR3: TGTGCCAGCAGCCCCGAGCGGACTAGCGGGTCCTACGAGCAGTACTTC. The chain uses TRBV7-9 and TRBJ2-7; 11 bases are a match to TRBD2. The germline gives CDR1 SEHNR, CDR2 FQNEAQ (reference sequence). V shed 5 bases, J shed 1 base, and the junction held 7 bases outside the gene matches. There are 16 residues in the CDR3.

J is TRBJ2-7 and V is TRBV5-6, with TRBD2 identical over 9 bases. Unmatched junction bases numbered 5, after V lost 8 bases and J lost 2 bases. CDR3 length: 13 amino acids. Germline assignment: CDR1 SGHDT and CDR2 YYEEEE. Written as DNA, the CDR3 is TGTGCCAGGAGCGGGGGGACAGCCTACGAGCAGTACGTC. Residues: CARSGGTAYEQYV.

This chain connects TRBV2 to TRBJ2-6; no clear D gene. The CDR3 contains 16 residues. Germline loops: CDR1 SNHLY, CDR2 FYNNEI. V shed 2 bases and J shed 0 bases, with 8 bases lying between them. CDR3 in DNA: TGTGCCAGCAGTGAATTTAAAGTCTCTGGGGCCAACGTCCTGACTTTC. Protein: CASSEFKVSGANVLTF.

CDR3 DNA: TGTGCCAGCAGCTTTGGTTCAGTCTGGGAGCAGTACTTC. It is translated as CASSFGSVWEQYF. The V and J genes are TRBV7-9 and TRBJ2-7; D is uncertain. V shed 3 bases and J shed 7 bases, with 13 bases lying between them. This CDR3 spans 13 amino acids. Germline V gives CDR1 SEHNR, CDR2 FQNEAQ (reference sequence).

The chain uses TRBV25-1 and TRBJ2-5; D uncertain. The ends were cut back, 7 bases at V and 0 bases at J, with 18 bases in the middle. CDR1 is MGHDK, CDR2 SYGVNS, per germline. CDR3 length: 16 amino acids. CDR3 DNA sequence: TGTGCCAGCACCCGTGGATCACCGCGCTACCAAGAGACCCAGTACTTC. Its protein product is CASTRGSPRYQETQYF.

The chain couples TRBV24-1 to TRBJ2-2; 8 bases line up with TRBD1. The germline CDR1 and CDR2 sequences are KGHDR and SFDVKD. The CDR3 consists of 13 residues. The V segment lost 9 bases and the J segment 6 bases; nucleotides outside the gene matches: 5. The CDR3 nucleotides read TGTGCCACCGGCAGGGGGCATCCCGGGGAGCTGTTTTTT. It yields the protein CATGRGHPGELFF.

Comment on this clone: The junction departs from the called germline gene at one end, perhaps through a read error. This chain joins TRBV29-1 and TRBJ1-3; D is uncertain. This CDR3 has 12 residues. CDR1 is SQVTM, CDR2 ANQGSEA, per germline. The CDR3 here is CSAHFSGNIIYF. CDR3 DNA sequence: TGCAGCGCTCATTTCTCTGGAAACATCATATATTTT.

The chain couples TRBV6-5 to TRBJ1-1, with D perhaps TRBD1 (6 bases). The CDR3 has 11 residues. The germline CDR1 and CDR2 sequences are MNHEY and SVGAGI. Trimming removed 8 bases from V and 8 bases from J, with 12 bases in between. CDR3 region: CASVRQGEAFF. DNA for the CDR3: TGTGCCAGCGTTAGGCAGGGGGAAGCTTTCTTT.

The chain is built from TRBV6-5 and TRBJ1-2; no clear D gene. The CDR3 covers 15 residues. V was trimmed by 6 bases and J by 3 bases, leaving 17 bases between them. CDR1 is MNHEY, CDR2 SVGAGI, per germline. CDR3 coding DNA: TGTGCCAGCAGCCCCGGCGGAGGGAATTACTATGGCTACACCTTC. Residues: CASSPGGGNYYGYTF.

This clone was detected a few times. The CDR3 DNA follows: TGTGCCAGTAGTATAGATCTGGGCAGGCAAGAGACCCAGTACTTC. Translation gives CASSIDLGRQETQYF. The chain recombines TRBV19 with TRBJ2-5; D is unresolved. V lost 0 bases, J lost 2 bases, and 10 bases lay in between. The CDR3 totals 15 residues. The germline V gene has CDR1 LNHDA and CDR2 SQIVND (reference sequence).

Only one count was recorded for this clone. The gene calls are TRBV27 and TRBJ2-5, with 10 bases aligning to TRBD2. Germline V CDR1 and CDR2: MNHEY, SMNVEV (reference sequence). CDR3 length: 15 amino acids. Unmatched junction bases numbered 7, after V lost 3 bases and J lost 6 bases. CDR3 nucleotide sequence: TGTGCCAGCAGTTTCCAGCGGGGGGGCCACCAGACCCAGTACTTC. Protein: CASSFQRGGHQTQYF.

V gene TRBV18 combines with J gene TRBJ2-5; D is uncertain. Trimming cost V 5 bases and J 2 bases, with 12 bases left between them. The CDR3 has 14 residues. Per germline, CDR1 KGHSH and CDR2 LQKENI. CDR3 nucleotides: TGTGCCAGCTCATCAATGGGGTCACAAGAGACCCAGTACTTC. Protein: CASSSMGSQETQYF. The variable domain in full, completed from reference TRBV18 and TRBJ2-5, reads NAGVMQNPRHLVRRRGQEARLRCSPMKGHSHVYWYRQLPEEGLKFMVYLQKENIIDESGMPKERFSAEFPKEGPSILRIQQVVRGDSAAYFCASSSMGSQETQYFGPGTRLLVL.

The chain is built from TRBV14 and TRBJ1-2, with D perhaps matching TRBD1 (5 bases). Per the germline V gene, CDR1 is SGHDN and CDR2 is FVKESK. CDR3 length: 15 residues. The V gene lost 1 base and the J gene lost 0 bases, with 9 bases spanning the gap. The CDR3 protein is CASSQAGGPNYGYTF. CDR3 DNA sequence: TGTGCCAGCAGCCAAGCTGGGGGACCTAACTATGGCTACACCTTC.

V and J are TRBV11-2 and TRBJ2-2, with TRBD1 matching over 8 bases. The CDR3 contains 17 residues. CDR1 is SGHAT and CDR2 is FQNNGV in the germline V gene. The J segment lost 3 bases and the V segment lost 3 bases, leaving 9 bases of the junction unmatched. The DNA for the CDR3 is TGTGCCAGCAGCTTGGAGGGACAGGCAACCTACACCGGGGAGCTGTTTTTT. Translated: CASSLEGQATYTGELFF.

The gene calls are TRBV6-4 and TRBJ2-1; 10 bases fit TRBD1. The CDR3 runs to 13 residues. Unmatched junction bases numbered 7, after V lost 10 bases and J lost 7 bases. CDR1 MRHNA and CDR2 SNTAGT come from the germline V gene. In nucleotides, the CDR3 is TGTGCCAACGAACCGGGACAGGGGAATGAGCAGTTCTTC. Translation gives CANEPGQGNEQFF.

The genes are TRBV6-5 and TRBJ1-1, with a possible D match to TRBD1 (5 bases). Germline-derived CDR1 and CDR2 are MNHEY and SVGAGI. The CDR3 sequence is 12 residues long. Trimming removed 4 bases at V and 5 bases at J, with 8 bases between. CDR3 in DNA: TGTGCCAGCAGTTTCGGGGGAACTGAAGCTTTCTTT. Amino acid sequence: CASSFGGTEAFF.

The CDR3 is CATRTGNQPQHF. The DNA for the CDR3 is TGTGCCACCCGAACAGGGAATCAGCCCCAGCATTTT. The V call is TRBV6-5, the J call TRBJ1-5; D possibly corresponds to TRBD1 (6 bases). The ends were cut back, 10 bases at V and 4 bases at J, with 11 bases in the middle. Germline V gene sequence: CDR1 MNHEY, CDR2 SVGAGI. CDR3 length: 12 residues.

The genes are TRBV12-3 or TRBV12-4 and TRBJ1-1; D ambiguous. There are 13 residues in the CDR3. V was clipped by 2 bases and J by 2 bases, with 6 bases between them. This chain's CDR3 is CASSLWVNTEAFF. In nucleotides, the CDR3 is TGTGCCAGCAGTTTATGGGTAAACACTGAAGCTTTCTTT.

The V gene is TRBV7-9, the J gene TRBJ2-3; D might be TRBD1 (5 bases). The V end lost 4 bases, the J end lost 3 bases, and 11 bases lay between the germline ends. The CDR3 extends over 14 amino acids. Germline assignment: CDR1 SEHNR and CDR2 FQNEAQ (reference sequence). This CDR3 is CASSWAGWTDTQYF. Here the CDR3 DNA reads TGTGCCAGCAGCTGGGCAGGGTGGACAGATACGCAGTATTTT. Full variable domain (rest looked up from reference TRBV7-9 and TRBJ2-3): DTGVSQNPRHKITKRGQNVTFRCDPISEHNRLYWYRQTLGQGPEFLTYFQNEAQLEKSRLLSDRFSAERPKGSFSTLEIQRTEQGDSAMYLCASSWAGWTDTQYFGPGTRLTVL.

The gene calls are TRBV5-4 and TRBJ2-7; 9 bases align to TRBD1. Germline CDR1 is SGHNT and CDR2 is YYREEE (reference sequence). The CDR3 consists of 15 residues. J was trimmed by 3 bases and V by 4 bases; bases with no gene match: 8. CDR3 sequence reads: CASSIPGQGGYEQYF. Here the CDR3 DNA reads TGTGCCAGCAGCATCCCGGGACAGGGAGGCTACGAGCAGTACTTC. Using reference TRBV5-4 and TRBJ2-7 for the parts outside the CDR3, the full variable domain is ETGVTQSPTHLIKTRGQQVTLRCSSQSGHNTVSWYQQALGQGPQFIFQYYREEENGRGNFPPRFSGLQFPNYSSELNVNALELDDSALYLCASSIPGQGGYEQYFGPGTRLTVT.

This clone was found a few times. Written as DNA, the CDR3 is TGTGCCAGCTCACCGGGGGGGAGTATCACAGATACGCAGTATTTT. It specifies CASSPGGSITDTQYF. The chain links TRBV18 to TRBJ2-3; 7 bases map to TRBD2. Trimming took 3 bases from V and 2 from J; bases not matched to a gene: 5. CDR3 length equals 15 residues. In germline, CDR1 is KGHSH, CDR2 LQKENI. The full variable domain, rest sourced from reference TRBV18 and TRBJ2-3, is NAGVMQNPRHLVRRRGQEARLRCSPMKGHSHVYWYRQLPEEGLKFMVYLQKENIIDESGMPKERFSAEFPKEGPSILRIQQVVRGDSAAYFCASSPGGSITDTQYFGPGTRLTVL.